Sequencing of this TCR beta chain was carried out in a study of cytomegalovirus exposure and HLA in healthy donors. Primers for the PCR totalled 60 Vbeta and 13 Jbeta. Per the authors' pipeline: As a later analysis found, there were 82 million or so unique TCR beta chains, of which some 10 million were shared. Produced via immunoSEQ multiplex PCR; TCRdb's table is partial and in-frame only. The V and J calls and clone size were taken over from that table, and D and trimming were inferred from the DNA. The sample yields 95,000 to 150,000 clones, about 80% seen once. Donors likely had unrecorded immune exposures despite being nominally healthy when sampled. The study, taken as a whole, reports: Cytomegalovirus association was listed for about 180 TCR beta chains. DRB1 showed the most TCR associations and HLA-C the fewest in a later analysis, as rates varied by HLA locus.

This clone turned up a few times. The antigen is undetermined. The CDR3 length is 13 residues. The V segment lost 10 bases and the J segment 4 bases; nucleotides outside the gene matches: 9. Per the germline V gene, CDR1 is ENHRY and CDR2 is SYGVKD. The origin of this receptor is a woman aged 40 to 55 in good health and CMV-seropositive. The V and J genes are TRBV10-3 and TRBJ2-7, with 8 bases matching TRBD2. The material sequenced was PBMCs. CDR3 amino acids: CASSLAEHYEQYF. CDR3 bases: TGTGCCAGCTCACTAGCGGAGCATTACGAGCAGTACTTC.